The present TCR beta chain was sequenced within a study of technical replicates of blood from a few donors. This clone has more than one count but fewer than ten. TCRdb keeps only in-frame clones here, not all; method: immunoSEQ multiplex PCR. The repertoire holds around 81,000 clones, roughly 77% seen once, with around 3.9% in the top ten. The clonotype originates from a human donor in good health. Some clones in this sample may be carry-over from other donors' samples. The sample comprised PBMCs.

The CDR3: CASSEAGHKTQPLHF. The CDR3 DNA follows: TGTGCCAGCAGTGAAGCGGGACACAAGACTCAACCCCTCCACTTT. This chain connects TRBV6-1 to TRBJ1-6, with TRBD1 as a possible D gene (6 bases). The ends were cut back, 0 bases at V and 12 bases at J, with 15 bases in the middle. CDR3 size: 15 residues. Germline V gene lookup returns CDR1 MNHNS and CDR2 SASEGT.